The rows below give T cell receptor beta chains drawn from one sample of a study of blood T cell repertoires in COVID-19. Using immunoSEQ multiplex PCR, the repertoire was profiled, and TCRdb retains in-frame clones only, with some absent. The table records about 110,000 clones, approximately 80% of them present only once. Sequenced sample: peripheral blood. The receptors originated from a woman between 40 and 55 years old with acute or convalescent COVID-19. CDR3s include the opening cysteine and the closing phenylalanine or tryptophan. The D gene is left open where the match is weak. Not all rows give a size; the values are once, few, many and, for expanded clones, a class.

V gene	D gene	J gene	clone size	CDR3 DNA	CDR3 protein
TRBV3-1/TRBV3-2	TRBD1	TRBJ2-1	.	TGTGCCAGCAGCCTGACAGGGTATGAGCAGTTCTTC	CASSLTGYEQFF
TRBV5-1	TRBD1	TRBJ1-4	.	TGCGCCAGCAGCTGGACAGGTGATGAAAAACTGTTTTTT	CASSWTGDEKLFF
TRBV5-1	.	TRBJ1-5	.	TGCGCCAGCAGCTTGGGACAGGCTAGCAATCAGCCCCAGCATTTT	CASSLGQASNQPQHF
TRBV19	TRBD1	TRBJ1-6	.	TGTGCCAGTAGTCCGGAAGGGGGCAGAACAAATTCACCCCTCCACTTT	CASSPEGGRTNSPLHF
TRBV2	.	TRBJ2-3	once	TGTGCCAGCAGTGAAAACCAGCGAGAGGTAGATACGCAGTATTTT	CASSENQREVDTQYF
TRBV6-6	TRBD1	TRBJ1-2	.	TGTGCAGGACAGGGTTTGGGTGGCTACACCTTC	CAGQGLGGYTF
TRBV18	.	TRBJ2-1	.	TGTGCCAGCTCACCAGCGGACTCCTACAATGAGCAGTTCTTC	CASSPADSYNEQFF
TRBV19	.	TRBJ1-4	once	TGTGCCAGTAGTTTGTACGGGGGAATTAATGAAAAACTGTTTTTT	CASSLYGGINEKLFF
TRBV7-9	TRBD2	TRBJ2-7	.	TGTGCCAGCAGCTTAATCCCAGCGGGGCCAGCCTACGAGCAGTACTTC	CASSLIPAGPAYEQYF
TRBV7-9	TRBD1	TRBJ1-1	.	TGTGCCAGCAGCTCCCGTAGGGACAGGGGCCGGGCGGCCACTGAAGCTTTCTTT	CASSSRRDRGRAATEAFF
TRBV5-4	.	TRBJ2-1	.	TGTGCCAGCAGCTTGATTGGCACTGAGCAGTTCTTC	CASSLIGTEQFF
TRBV28	.	TRBJ1-2	.	TGTGCCAGCAGTGAGAGTAACTATGGCTACACCTTC	CASSESNYGYTF
TRBV12-3/TRBV12-4	.	TRBJ2-3	few	TGTGCCAGCCTCGAGGATACGCAGTATTTT	CASLEDTQYF
TRBV9	.	TRBJ2-3	.	TGTGCCAGCAGCGTAGAGGGGCCAGGCACAGATACGCAGTATTTT	CASSVEGPGTDTQYF
TRBV12-3/TRBV12-4	TRBD1	TRBJ1-2	.	TGTGCCAGCAGGGGGACAGGGGATGGCTACACCTTC	CASRGTGDGYTF
TRBV3-1/TRBV3-2	.	TRBJ1-6	few	TGTGCCAGCATGGCCGCGGCGTACAATTCACCCCTCCACTTT	CASMAAAYNSPLHF
TRBV2	.	TRBJ2-2	.	TGTGCCAGCAAGGGGGAGGGTAGAACCGGGGAGCTGTTTTTT	CASKGEGRTGELFF
TRBV7-3	TRBD1	TRBJ2-2	.	TGTGCCAGCAGCTTATTGGGACAGGGGACCGGGGAGCTGTTTTTT	CASSLLGQGTGELFF
TRBV5-4	.	TRBJ1-2	.	TGTGCCAGCAGCTTGCCTAGAGACAGCCTCTATGGCTACACCTTC	CASSLPRDSLYGYTF
TRBV10-3	TRBD2	TRBJ2-3	.	TGTGCCATCAGGCCGGGACTAGCGGGGGGAACAGATACGCAGTATTTT	CAIRPGLAGGTDTQYF
TRBV29-1	TRBD1	TRBJ2-3	few	TGCAGCGTTCGCAGGGGGAGCACAGATACGCAGTATTTT	CSVRRGSTDTQYF
TRBV5-1	.	TRBJ1-3	once	TGCGCCAGCAGCTTGGATGGGCGCGGAAACACCATATATTTT	CASSLDGRGNTIYF
TRBV5-6	TRBD1	TRBJ1-2	.	TGTGCCAGCAGCACTGCCGGGACAGGGAGAAACTATGGCTACACCTTC	CASSTAGTGRNYGYTF
TRBV28	.	TRBJ1-1	.	TGTGCCAGCAGCCCCCAAAGGGGAGGGGTGACTTTCTTT	CASSPQRGGVTFF
TRBV19	TRBD1	TRBJ1-4	.	TGTGCCAGTAGTATTGGGCAGACAGGGGGTAATGAAAAACTGTTTTTT	CASSIGQTGGNEKLFF
TRBV12-3/TRBV12-4	TRBD2	TRBJ2-7	.	TGTGCCAGCAGTTTATCGGGGGAGGGCGAGCAGTACTTC	CASSLSGEGEQYF
TRBV10-3	TRBD1	TRBJ1-4	.	TGTGCCATCAGTGATGAGACAGGGGGCGAAAAACTGTTTTTT	CAISDETGGEKLFF
TRBV18	.	TRBJ1-2	.	TGTGCCAGCTCACCGTTGGACAGTGACTATGGCTACACCTTC	CASSPLDSDYGYTF
TRBV7-2	.	TRBJ1-1	once	TGTGCCAGCAGACAAGGGACATCTGAAGCTTTCTTT	CASRQGTSEAFF
TRBV6-5	.	TRBJ2-1	.	TGTGCCAGCAGTTCCGGTCCGAGCTCCTACAATGAGCAGTTCTTC	CASSSGPSSYNEQFF
TRBV5-1	TRBD1	TRBJ1-4	.	TGCGCCAGCAGCATTGGGGACAGGGATGAAAAACTGTTTTTT	CASSIGDRDEKLFF
TRBV6-5	.	TRBJ2-3	.	TGTGCCAGCAGTTACTCGAAGGCTAGTAGAGATACGCAGTATTTT	CASSYSKASRDTQYF
TRBV27	.	TRBJ1-2	.	TGTGCCAGCAGTTTATCGGGGGGGCTGGGCTACACCTTC	CASSLSGGLGYTF
TRBV5-1	.	TRBJ2-2	.	TGCGCCAGCAGCTTGAGCGGATTGGGCACCGGGGAGCTGTTTTTT	CASSLSGLGTGELFF
TRBV4-3	TRBD2	TRBJ2-2	.	TGCGCCAGCAGCCAAGGGGACAGCGGGGGGTTCGGCACCGGGGAGCTGTTTTTT	CASSQGDSGGFGTGELFF
TRBV11-2	TRBD1	TRBJ1-4	.	TGTGCCAGCATGACAGGGGGCGATTTGGATGAAAAACTGTTTTTT	CASMTGGDLDEKLFF
TRBV2	TRBD2	TRBJ2-3	.	TGTGCCAGTGAAGCAGCACTAGCGGGGGGAGGGGATACGCAGTATTTT	CASEAALAGGGDTQYF
TRBV9	TRBD1	TRBJ2-2	.	TGTGCCAGCAGCGTAGTTCCAGGGGGCGCATTAACCGGGGAGCTGTTTTTT	CASSVVPGGALTGELFF
TRBV14	.	TRBJ1-1	.	TGTGCCAGCAGCCAAGATCTTGCGCAGGCACGTGAAGCTTTCTTT	CASSQDLAQAREAFF
TRBV5-6	TRBD1	TRBJ1-2	.	TGTGCCAGCAGCCCTCTAACAGGGGGTGGTGGCTACACCTTC	CASSPLTGGGGYTF
TRBV13	.	TRBJ1-2	.	TGTGCCAGCAGCCGAACAGAGAACTATGGCTACACCTTC	CASSRTENYGYTF
TRBV5-6	.	TRBJ1-2	.	TGTGCCAGCAGCCCTGAGTCTCTGGGAGGTGGCTACACCTTC	CASSPESLGGGYTF
TRBV9	.	TRBJ1-5	few	TGTGCCAGCAGCGTTTGGGGGGATAATCAGCCCCAGCATTTT	CASSVWGDNQPQHF
TRBV7-2	TRBD1	TRBJ1-1	.	TGTGCCAGCAGCTTAGGGGACAGGGCCCTTAAAGCTTTCTTT	CASSLGDRALKAFF
TRBV6-2/TRBV6-3	.	TRBJ2-5	.	TGTGCCAGCAGCTTAGGACCTCAGAGGGGGGAGACCCAGTACTTC	CASSLGPQRGETQYF
TRBV7-2	TRBD2	TRBJ2-1	.	TGTGCCAGCAGCTCCAGCGGGGGGAATGAGCAGTTCTTC	CASSSSGGNEQFF
TRBV27	TRBD2	TRBJ2-3	.	TGTGCCAGCAGTTCCCCAGCGGGGGGGCCAGCGCAGTATTTT	CASSSPAGGPAQYF
TRBV4-3	.	TRBJ2-7	.	TGCGCCAGCAGCCAAGAATGGCAGGGCTCCTACGAGCAGTACTTC	CASSQEWQGSYEQYF
TRBV5-1	.	TRBJ2-2	.	TGCGCCAGCAGCTTGGGGGGGCCCCTGACCGGGGAGCTGTTTTTT	CASSLGGPLTGELFF
TRBV13	.	TRBJ2-7	once	TGTGCCAGCAGCTTAGGGGGGGGATCCCTTAGCGAGCAGTACTTC	CASSLGGGSLSEQYF
TRBV2	.	TRBJ1-5	.	TGTGCCAGCAGCGATACAGGACAGCCTAATCAGCCCCAGCATTTT	CASSDTGQPNQPQHF
TRBV3-1/TRBV3-2	.	TRBJ1-5	.	TGTGCCAGCAGCCAAGACTCGGGGGAGAAGAGCAATCAGCCCCAGCATTTT	CASSQDSGEKSNQPQHF
TRBV30	TRBD1	TRBJ1-6	.	TGTGCCTGGAGTTGGCAGGGGGGATCACCCCTCCACTTT	CAWSWQGGSPLHF
TRBV7-2	.	TRBJ2-2	.	TGTGCCAGCAGCCTGCAGGTAGTCACCGGGGAGCTGTTTTTT	CASSLQVVTGELFF
TRBV2	.	TRBJ1-4	.	TGTGCCAGCAGTACGACAGCGTGGGGTGAAAAACTGTTTTTT	CASSTTAWGEKLFF
TRBV12-3/TRBV12-4	TRBD1	TRBJ1-5	.	TGTGCCAGCAGGAGGACAGGGGGCAGGCCCCAGCATTTT	CASRRTGGRPQHF
TRBV11-2	.	TRBJ1-4	.	TGTGCCAGCAGCTTTACAGAAAAACTGTTTTTT	CASSFTEKLFF
TRBV5-1	TRBD1	TRBJ2-1	.	TGCGCCAGCAGCCGCCGGGACAGGGGGCTCAGCTCCTACAATGAGCAGTTCTTC	CASSRRDRGLSSYNEQFF
TRBV7-9	TRBD1	TRBJ2-5	once	TGTGCCAGCCTGGGGACAGGACTGTACCAAGAGACCCAGTACTTC	CASLGTGLYQETQYF